These 27 T cell receptor beta chains were all obtained from the same sample, sequenced in a study of shared clonotypes between healthy human individuals. Profiling relied on immunoSEQ multiplex PCR, and the TCRdb table lists in-frame clones only, not all of them. The sample holds 2.5 million or so clones; 85% to 95% are singletons and the top ten take more than 0.12%. Sequenced input: naive CD4+ T cells sorted from blood. The subset here: CD45RA+ positively selected. The receptors were sampled from a young man in good health.

J is TRBJ2-7 and V is TRBV27, with 9 nucleotides matching TRBD2. Germline CDR1 reads MNHEY; CDR2 reads SMNVEV (reference sequence). The V segment lost 5 bases and the J segment 5 bases; nucleotides outside the gene matches: 10. The CDR3 covers 15 residues. CDR3 loop: CASSEPGLATHEQYF. The CDR3 DNA reads as TGTGCCAGCAGTGAGCCGGGACTAGCCACCCACGAGCAGTACTTC.

This clone was seen only a few times. V gene TRBV25-1 combines with J gene TRBJ1-6; 11 bases align to TRBD1. The CDR3 is 14 residues long. With 8 bases clipped from V and 10 bases from J, the junction kept 7 bases outside the gene matches. Germline values: CDR1 MGHDK, CDR2 SYGVNS. The CDR3 loop reads CASGGTGGGSPLHF. DNA of the CDR3: TGTGCCAGCGGAGGGACAGGGGGAGGCTCACCCCTCCACTTT.

In regard to this clone: Other DNA sequences from this sample encode an identical CDR3 as well. The rearrangement uses TRBV7-9 and TRBJ1-1, with 8 nucleotides matching TRBD1. The junction had 2 bases not matched to a gene; V was cut back by 1 base and J by 1 base. This CDR3 contains 15 residues. The germline CDR1 and CDR2 sequences are SEHNR and FQNEAQ (reference sequence). The CDR3 DNA sequence: TGTGCCAGCAGCTTAGGAGACAGGGGGAACACTGAAGCTTTCTTT. Protein: CASSLGDRGNTEAFF.

This clone is a singleton in its sample. V usage is TRBV30 and J usage is TRBJ2-7; no clear D gene. Trimming cost V 3 bases and J 3 bases, with 15 bases left between them. The CDR3 runs 14 residues. In germline, CDR1 is GTSNPN, CDR2 SVGIG (reference sequence). CDR3 region: CAWRGKVLDYEQYF. In DNA form, the CDR3 reads TGTGCCTGGAGAGGCAAGGTGTTGGACTACGAGCAGTACTTC.

V gene TRBV7-2 combines with J gene TRBJ2-1; 8 bases align to TRBD2. This CDR3 is 15 amino acids long. After removal of 4 bases from V and 6 bases from J, the junction contained 8 bases not matched to a gene. Germline V gene sequence: CDR1 SGHTA, CDR2 FQGNSA. CDR3 DNA: TGTGCCAGCAGCTCGGGACTAGTCAGAATCAATGAGCAGTTCTTC. Protein sequence: CASSSGLVRINEQFF.

The chain uses TRBV27 and TRBJ2-7, with D possibly TRBD1 on 6 matching bases. CDR1 MNHEY and CDR2 SMNVEV come from the germline V gene (reference sequence). This CDR3 spans 15 amino acids. V was shortened by 3 bases and J by 0 bases, with 12 bases between the two germline ends. The CDR3 DNA reads as TGTGCCAGCAGTTTGTTCCAGGGGCTCTCCTACGAGCAGTACTTC. It translates to CASSLFQGLSYEQYF.

The genes are TRBV6-1 and TRBJ2-1; D gene ambiguous. This CDR3 contains 13 residues. From germline, CDR1 is MNHNS and CDR2 SASEGT. V shed 2 bases and J shed 7 bases, with 9 bases lying between them. CDR3 sequence (DNA): TGTGCCAGCAGTGAATGGTACAAAAATGAGCAGTTCTTC. Its translation is CASSEWYKNEQFF.

In regard to this clone: This same CDR3 is encoded by further DNA sequences in the sample. CDR3: CASSRTSGSYNEQFF. CDR3 DNA: TGTGCCAGCAGCCGGACTAGCGGGTCTTACAATGAGCAGTTCTTC. The chain uses TRBV7-2 and TRBJ2-1; 11 positions agree with TRBD2. V shed 5 bases, J shed 4 bases, and the junction held 4 bases outside the gene matches. CDR3 size: 15 residues. The V gene's germline CDR1 is SGHTA and CDR2 FQGNSA.

V usage is TRBV4-3 and J usage is TRBJ2-3; unclear D gene. CDR3 length: 15 amino acids. V lost 0 bases and J lost 4, with 11 bases in between. Germline values: CDR1 LGHNA, CDR2 YSLEER. The CDR3 sequence: CASSQDMRRADTQYF. In DNA, the CDR3 is TGCGCCAGCAGCCAAGATATGAGACGGGCAGATACGCAGTATTTT.

The chain has TRBV5-4 and TRBJ2-1, with 7 positions matching TRBD2. The V gene's germline CDR1 is SGHNT and CDR2 YYREEE (reference sequence). The CDR3 has 15 amino acids. V shed 3 bases and J 0 bases; nucleotides not matched to a gene: 3. CDR3 DNA: TGTGCCAGCAGCTCGAGCGGGGTCTCCTACAATGAGCAGTTCTTC. As protein: CASSSSGVSYNEQFF.

The V and J genes are TRBV11-3 and TRBJ2-3; possible D gene TRBD1, 5 bases. V was cut by 5 bases and J by 6 bases, with 18 bases left in between. Germline CDR1 and CDR2: SGHNT and YENEEA. The CDR3 spans 15 residues. CDR3 DNA sequence: TGTGCCAGCAGCGCAGGGTCTCCAAATGGGGATACGCAGTATTTT. It yields the protein CASSAGSPNGDTQYF.

J is TRBJ2-5 and V is TRBV14; 13 nucleotides line up with TRBD2. The germline V gene encodes CDR1 SGHDN and CDR2 FVKESK. Trimming removed 4 bases from V and 5 bases from J; junction bases left unmatched: 13. The CDR3 contains 18 residues. The CDR3 loop reads CASSRGTSGRAAQETQYF. CDR3 bases: TGTGCCAGCAGCCGAGGAACTAGCGGGAGGGCTGCCCAGGAGACCCAGTACTTC.

The V gene is TRBV10-3, the J gene TRBJ2-3; D unresolved. The CDR3 covers 14 residues. The germline V gene encodes CDR1 ENHRY and CDR2 SYGVKD. V was shortened by 4 bases and J by 4 bases, with 12 bases between the two germline ends. The CDR3 nucleotides are TGTGCCATCAGTGGCGATATTCCCCCAGATACGCAGTATTTT. Residues: CAISGDIPPDTQYF.

The CDR3 sequence is CAISESEGTGELFF. In nucleotides, the CDR3 is TGTGCCATCAGTGAGTCGGAGGGTACCGGGGAGCTGTTTTTT. The V gene is TRBV10-3, the J gene TRBJ2-2, with D possibly being TRBD2 (6 bases). This CDR3 spans 14 amino acids. V was trimmed by 0 bases and J by 5 bases, leaving 7 bases between them. Germline V CDR1 and CDR2: ENHRY, SYGVKD.

On this clone: The same CDR3 is also encoded by other DNA sequences in this sample. The chain joins TRBV7-9 to TRBJ2-2; 10 bases map to TRBD1. The ends lost 3 bases at V and 3 bases at J; junction bases unmatched: 1. CDR3 length: 15 amino acids. Germline-derived CDR1 and CDR2 are SEHNR and FQNEAQ (reference sequence). CDR3 DNA: TGTGCCAGCAGCTTCGGACAGGGGGACACCGGGGAGCTGTTTTTT. Translation gives CASSFGQGDTGELFF.

The sample holds one count of this clone. The chain employs TRBV19 and TRBJ1-5; 7 bases are a match to TRBD1. Losses at the gene ends were 3 bases for V and 4 bases for J; bases not matched to a gene: 6. The CDR3 length is 15 residues. Germline assignment: CDR1 LNHDA and CDR2 SQIVND (reference sequence). The CDR3 bases are TGTGCCAGTAGTATGACAGGGCTTACTAATCAGCCCCAGCATTTT. Residues: CASSMTGLTNQPQHF.

This clone is a singleton in its sample. V usage is TRBV30 and J usage is TRBJ2-7; 7 nucleotides agree with TRBD1. Germline V lookup: CDR1 GTSNPN, CDR2 SVGIG (reference sequence). This CDR3 is 13 amino acids long. The ends lost 4 bases at V and 1 base at J; junction bases unmatched: 4. CDR3 in DNA: TGTGCCTGGACCCGGGACAGATCCTACGAGCAGTACTTC. It codes for CAWTRDRSYEQYF.

The chain combines TRBV7-2 with TRBJ2-1; D is ambiguous. The CDR3 sequence is 14 residues long. CDR1 is SGHTA, CDR2 FQGNSA, per germline. Between the trimmed V and J ends, which lost 2 bases and 7 bases, there was a span of 12 bases. The CDR3 here is CASSLPGRTNEQFF. In DNA, the CDR3 is TGTGCCAGCAGCTTACCAGGTAGAACGAATGAGCAGTTCTTC. Drawing the rest from reference TRBV7-2 and TRBJ2-1, the complete variable domain is GAGVSQSPSNKVTEKGKDVELRCDPISGHTALYWYRQSLGQGLEFLIYFQGNSAPDKSGLPSDRFSAERTGGSVSTLTIQRTQQEDSAVYLCASSLPGRTNEQFFGPGTRLTVL.

Here the CDR3 DNA reads TGTGCCAGTACCCGGGGGGGTACCTACAATGAGCAGTTCTTC. This encodes CASTRGGTYNEQFF. The chain carries TRBV19 and TRBJ2-1; 8 positions agree with TRBD2. J lost 2 bases, V lost 7 bases, and 4 bases had no gene match. This CDR3 has 14 residues. Per the germline V gene, CDR1 is LNHDA and CDR2 is SQIVND (reference sequence). The full variable domain, in which reference TRBV19 and TRBJ2-1 provide the parts outside the CDR3, is DGGITQSPKYLFRKEGQNVTLSCEQNLNHDAMYWYRQDPGQGLRLIYYSQIVNDFQKGDIAEGYSVSREKKESFPLTVTSAQKNPTAFYLCASTRGGTYNEQFFGPGTRLTVL.

The chain employs TRBV9 and TRBJ2-7, with 12 positions matching TRBD2. The CDR3 is made up of 14 amino acids. Trimming took 2 bases from V and 6 from J; bases not matched to a gene: 3. Germline V gene lookup returns CDR1 SGDLS and CDR2 YYNGEE. Here the CDR3 reads CASSVTSGSAEQYF. CDR3 in DNA: TGTGCCAGCAGCGTGACTAGCGGGAGTGCCGAGCAGTACTTC.

The gene calls are TRBV5-4 and TRBJ1-1, with D possibly TRBD1 on 5 matching bases. This CDR3 region has 14 residues. CDR1 and CDR2 (germline): SGHNT, YYREEE (reference sequence). Between the trimmed V and J ends, which lost 4 bases and 1 base, there was a span of 11 bases. For the CDR3, the DNA is TGTGCCAGCAGCCCGGGACTGCAGAACACTGAAGCTTTCTTT. Its protein is CASSPGLQNTEAFF.

This rearrangement joins TRBV5-4 to TRBJ2-1; 9 nucleotides match TRBD1. J was trimmed by 4 bases and V by 5 bases; bases with no gene match: 4. The CDR3 has 14 amino acids. The germline V gene encodes CDR1 SGHNT and CDR2 YYREEE (reference sequence). The CDR3 nucleotides are TGTGCCAGCAGGGGGGGGACAGGGTACAATGAGCAGTTCTTC. Translating gives CASRGGTGYNEQFF.

The chain combines TRBV19 with TRBJ1-2; 7 bases are a match to TRBD1. Germline assignment: CDR1 LNHDA and CDR2 SQIVND (reference sequence). The CDR3 contains 15 residues. V lost 5 bases to trimming and J lost 2 bases; unmatched junction nucleotides: 8. Here the CDR3 DNA reads TGTGCCAGTAGTCCCGACAGGGTCCCGAACTATGGCTACACCTTC. Translating it yields CASSPDRVPNYGYTF.

This chain joins TRBV2 and TRBJ2-3; 9 nucleotides line up with TRBD1. Unmatched junction bases numbered 3, after V lost 1 base and J lost 4 bases. The CDR3 sequence is 15 residues long. The V gene's germline CDR1 is SNHLY and CDR2 FYNNEI. CDR3 loop: CASSEEGQGPDTQYF. CDR3 coding DNA: TGTGCCAGCAGTGAAGAAGGACAGGGGCCAGATACGCAGTATTTT.

V usage is TRBV6-6 and J usage is TRBJ1-3, with 8 bases fitting TRBD1. Germline V lookup: CDR1 MNHNY, CDR2 SVGAGI (reference sequence). Germline trimming cut 4 bases from V and 2 bases from J; bases unmatched to any gene: 4. The CDR3 loop spans 15 amino acids. CDR3 DNA sequence: TGTGCCAGCAGTTCTACAGGGGGAACTGGAAACACCATATATTTT. It is translated as CASSSTGGTGNTIYF.

The V call is TRBV19, the J call TRBJ1-4; D not resolved. The V and J ends lost 4 bases and 11 bases respectively, with 20 bases between them. The CDR3 totals 15 residues. CDR1 is LNHDA and CDR2 is SQIVND in the germline V gene (reference sequence). DNA of the CDR3: TGTGCCAGTAGTACCCTGGGCCTCGCGGTTGGTAAACTGTTTTTT. Its protein is CASSTLGLAVGKLFF.

Turning to this clone: One end of the junction varies from germline; a read error may be responsible. The chain has TRBV6-6 and TRBJ1-2; D uncertain. The CDR3 length is 13 residues. The germline V gene encodes CDR1 MNHNY and CDR2 SVGAGI (reference sequence). The CDR3 loop is CASSWAQNYGYTF. In nucleotides, the CDR3 is TGTGCCAGCAGTTGGGCCCAGAACTACGGCTACACCTTC.